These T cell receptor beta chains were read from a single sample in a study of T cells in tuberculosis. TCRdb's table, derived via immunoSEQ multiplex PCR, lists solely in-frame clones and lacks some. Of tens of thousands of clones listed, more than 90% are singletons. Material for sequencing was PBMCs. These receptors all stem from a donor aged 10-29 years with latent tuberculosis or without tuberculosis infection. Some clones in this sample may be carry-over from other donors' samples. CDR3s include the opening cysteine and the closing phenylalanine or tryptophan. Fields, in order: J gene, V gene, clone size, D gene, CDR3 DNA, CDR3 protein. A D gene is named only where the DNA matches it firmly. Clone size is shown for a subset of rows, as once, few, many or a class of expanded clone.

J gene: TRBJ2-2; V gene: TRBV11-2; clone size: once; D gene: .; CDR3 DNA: TGTGCCAGCAGCCTGAACACCGGGGAGCTGTTTTTT; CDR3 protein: CASSLNTGELFF
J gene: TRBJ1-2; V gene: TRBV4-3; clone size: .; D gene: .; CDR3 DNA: TGCGCCAGCAGCCAAGATCGGAACCAGGGGACCAACTATGGCTACACCTTC; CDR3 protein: CASSQDRNQGTNYGYTF
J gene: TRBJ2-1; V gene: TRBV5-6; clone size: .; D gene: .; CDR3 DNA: TGTGCCAGCAGCCCGCTGGTAGCCTACAATGAGCAGTTCTTC; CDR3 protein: CASSPLVAYNEQFF
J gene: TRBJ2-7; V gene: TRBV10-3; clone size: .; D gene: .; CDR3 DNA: TGTGCCACACTCGGAGGGACCCAAGACGAGCAGTACTTC; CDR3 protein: CATLGGTQDEQYF
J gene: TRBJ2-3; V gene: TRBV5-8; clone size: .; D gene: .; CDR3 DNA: TGTGCCAGCAGCCGACTCTCAGATACGCAGTATTTT; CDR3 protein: CASSRLSDTQYF
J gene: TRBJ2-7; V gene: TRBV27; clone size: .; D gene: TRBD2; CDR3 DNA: TGTGCCAGCAGTTTATCATTTAGGGTGGCTAGCGGGATAGGGGCCTACGAGCAGTACTTC; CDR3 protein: CASSLSFRVASGIGAYEQYF
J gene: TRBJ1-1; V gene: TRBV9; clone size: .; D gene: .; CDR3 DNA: TGTGCCAGCAGCGCGAGACCTTTAATCGGGGTCACTGAAGCTTTCTTT; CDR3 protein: CASSARPLIGVTEAFF
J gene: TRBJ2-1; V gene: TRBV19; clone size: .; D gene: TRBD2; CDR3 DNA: TGTGCCAGTAGTCGGGGTAGCGGGGGTAGCTCCTACAATGAGCAGTTCTTC; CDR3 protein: CASSRGSGGSSYNEQFF
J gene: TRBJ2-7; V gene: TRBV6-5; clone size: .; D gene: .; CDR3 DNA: TGTGCCAGCAGTTACTCTAGGACAGCCTACGAGCAGTACTTC; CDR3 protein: CASSYSRTAYEQYF
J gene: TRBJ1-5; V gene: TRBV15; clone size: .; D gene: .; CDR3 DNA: TGTGCCACCAGCAAGGACATGGAAAGTCAGCCCCAGCATTTT; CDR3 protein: CATSKDMESQPQHF
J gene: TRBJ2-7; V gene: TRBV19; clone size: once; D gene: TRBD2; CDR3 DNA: TGTGCCAGTAGTATAGATTCCTCGACTAGCGGGAGGTTCTACGAGCAGTACTTC; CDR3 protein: CASSIDSSTSGRFYEQYF
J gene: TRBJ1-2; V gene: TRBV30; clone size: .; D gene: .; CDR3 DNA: TGTGCCTGGAGTGTCGGGAGTTTCTATGGCTACACCTTC; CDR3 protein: CAWSVGSFYGYTF
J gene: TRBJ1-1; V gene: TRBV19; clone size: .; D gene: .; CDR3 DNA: TGTGCCAGTAGTATAGCGAGATTAAACACTGAAGCTTTCTTT; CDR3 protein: CASSIARLNTEAFF
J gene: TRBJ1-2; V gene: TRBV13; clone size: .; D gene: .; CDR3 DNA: TGTGCCAGCCTCCAACAGGAGTCGAGCTACACCTTC; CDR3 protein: CASLQQESSYTF
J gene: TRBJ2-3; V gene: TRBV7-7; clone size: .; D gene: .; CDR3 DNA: TGTGCTAGCAGCCTTCTACAGGGCGATACGCAGTATTTT; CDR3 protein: CASSLLQGDTQYF
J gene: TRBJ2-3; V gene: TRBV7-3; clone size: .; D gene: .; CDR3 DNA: TGTGCCAGCAGCCCTACGATACTGGTTGTGGCAGATACGCAGTATTTT; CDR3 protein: CASSPTILVVADTQYF
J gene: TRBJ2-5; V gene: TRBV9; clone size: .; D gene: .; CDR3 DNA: TGTGCCAGCAGCCCCAGTACCCAGTACTTC; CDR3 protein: CASSPSTQYF
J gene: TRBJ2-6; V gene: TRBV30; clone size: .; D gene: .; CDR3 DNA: TGTGCCTGGAGTCTGGGGGGTACTGGGGCCAACGTCCTGACTTTC; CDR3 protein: CAWSLGGTGANVLTF
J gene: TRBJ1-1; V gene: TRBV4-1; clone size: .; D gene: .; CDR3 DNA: TGCGCCAGCAGCCGAGTGACAGCCACTGAAGCTTTCTTT; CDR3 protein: CASSRVTATEAFF
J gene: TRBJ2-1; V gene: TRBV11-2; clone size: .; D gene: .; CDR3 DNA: TGTGCCAGCAGGCTACATCCTCCTGCGGGTGAGCAGTTCTTC; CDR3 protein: CASRLHPPAGEQFF
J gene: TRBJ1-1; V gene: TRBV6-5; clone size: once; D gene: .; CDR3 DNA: TGTGCCAGCAGTTCCCCAGGAATGAGCACTGAAGCTTTCTTT; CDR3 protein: CASSSPGMSTEAFF
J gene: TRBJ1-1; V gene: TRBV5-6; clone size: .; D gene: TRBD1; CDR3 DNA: TGTGCCAGCAGCTTGGGGGCAGGGGGCATGGACACTGAAGCTTTCTTT; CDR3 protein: CASSLGAGGMDTEAFF
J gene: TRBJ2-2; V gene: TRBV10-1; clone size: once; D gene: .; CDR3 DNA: TGCGCCAGCAGTGAGTCCTCGACCGGGGAGCTGTTTTTT; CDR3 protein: CASSESSTGELFF
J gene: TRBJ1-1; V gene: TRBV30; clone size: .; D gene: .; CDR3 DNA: TGTGCCTGGAACATAAAACAGGACACTGAAGCTTTCTTT; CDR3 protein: CAWNIKQDTEAFF
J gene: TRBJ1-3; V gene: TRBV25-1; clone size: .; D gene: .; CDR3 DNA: TGTGCCAGCACCCCAGGGGACACCATATATTTT; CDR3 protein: CASTPGDTIYF
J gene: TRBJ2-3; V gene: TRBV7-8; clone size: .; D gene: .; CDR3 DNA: TGTGCCAGCAGCTTACTTACGGGGACGCAGTATTTT; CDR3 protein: CASSLLTGTQYF
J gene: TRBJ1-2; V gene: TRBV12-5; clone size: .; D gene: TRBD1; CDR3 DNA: TGTGCTAGTGGCCCTTTACCTCTACAGGGGTCTAACTATGGCTACACCTTC; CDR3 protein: CASGPLPLQGSNYGYTF
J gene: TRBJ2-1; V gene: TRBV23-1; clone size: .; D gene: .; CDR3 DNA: TGCGCCAGCAGTCAATCGGGGCCGGTACTCGCCTCCTACAATGAGCAGTTCTTC; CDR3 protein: CASSQSGPVLASYNEQFF
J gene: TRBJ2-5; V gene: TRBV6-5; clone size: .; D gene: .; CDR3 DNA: TGTGCCAGCCTGGGCGGGGCCCCGTGGACCCAGTACTTC; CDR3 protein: CASLGGAPWTQYF
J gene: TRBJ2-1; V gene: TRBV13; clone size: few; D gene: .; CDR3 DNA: TGTGCCAGCAGCTTCACTTCCCTCTCCTACAATGAGCAGTTCTTC; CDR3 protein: CASSFTSLSYNEQFF
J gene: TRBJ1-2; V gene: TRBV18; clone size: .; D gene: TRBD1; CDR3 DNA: TGTGCCAGCTCACTGACAGGGGAGTCTGGCTACACCTTC; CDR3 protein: CASSLTGESGYTF
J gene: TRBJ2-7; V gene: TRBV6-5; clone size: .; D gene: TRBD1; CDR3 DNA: TGTGCCAGCTTAGACAGGGGTTTAAACGAGCAGTACTTC; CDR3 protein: CASLDRGLNEQYF
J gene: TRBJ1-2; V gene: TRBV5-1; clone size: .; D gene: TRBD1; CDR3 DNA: TGCGCCAGCAGCGGGACCCGGGACAGAATTAGAGGCTATGGCTACACCTTC; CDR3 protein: CASSGTRDRIRGYGYTF
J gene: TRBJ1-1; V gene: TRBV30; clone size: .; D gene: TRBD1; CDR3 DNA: TGTGCCTGGAGTCCCTCAGGGGGGCCAGCTTTCTTT; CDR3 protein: CAWSPSGGPAFF
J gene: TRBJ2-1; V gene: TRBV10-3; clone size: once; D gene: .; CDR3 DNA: TGTGCCCTCCTCGGGGGCAATGAGCAGTTCTTC; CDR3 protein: CALLGGNEQFF
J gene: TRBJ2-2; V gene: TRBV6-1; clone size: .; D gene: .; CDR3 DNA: TGTGCCAGCAGTGCCTTGTGGGCCACCGGGGAGCTGTTTTTT; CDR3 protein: CASSALWATGELFF
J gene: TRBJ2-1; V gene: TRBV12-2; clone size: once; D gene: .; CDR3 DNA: TGTGCAAGTCGCTTAGATCCACTAGCGGGAAGTAGGGGCAATGAGCAGTTCTTC; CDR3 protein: CASRLDPLAGSRGNEQFF
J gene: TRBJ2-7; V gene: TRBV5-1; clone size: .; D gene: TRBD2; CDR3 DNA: TGCGCCAGCAGCTGGGGGGGTCCGGGGAGCTCCTACGAGCAGTACTTC; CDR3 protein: CASSWGGPGSSYEQYF
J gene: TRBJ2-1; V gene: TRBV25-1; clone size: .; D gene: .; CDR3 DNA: TGTGCCAGCAGTGAATTACGTTCGGGGGATGAGCAGTTCTTC; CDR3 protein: CASSELRSGDEQFF
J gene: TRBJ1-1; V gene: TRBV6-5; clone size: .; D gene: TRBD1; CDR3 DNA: TGTGCCAGCATCCCACAGGGGTACATGAACACTGAAGCTTTCTTT; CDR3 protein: CASIPQGYMNTEAFF
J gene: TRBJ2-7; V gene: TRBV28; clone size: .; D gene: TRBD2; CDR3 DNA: TGTGCCAGCAGTGTGGCGGGACTAGGGGACTACGAGCAGTACTTC; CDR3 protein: CASSVAGLGDYEQYF
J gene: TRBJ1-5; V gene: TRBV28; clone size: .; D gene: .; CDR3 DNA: TGTGCCAGCAGTTTGCCTGGACAGTTCAATCAGCCCCAGCATTTT; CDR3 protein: CASSLPGQFNQPQHF
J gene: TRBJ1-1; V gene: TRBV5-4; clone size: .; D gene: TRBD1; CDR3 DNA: TGTGCCAGCACCCAGGGGGAACTGAACACTGAAGCTTTCTTT; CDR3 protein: CASTQGELNTEAFF
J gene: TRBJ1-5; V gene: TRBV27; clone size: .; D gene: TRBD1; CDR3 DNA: TGTGCCAGCAGTCCCAAGGGGACAGGAATAGCCTTAGGACCCCAGCATTTT; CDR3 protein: CASSPKGTGIALGPQHF
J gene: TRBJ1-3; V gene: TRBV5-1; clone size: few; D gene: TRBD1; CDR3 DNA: TGCGCCAGCAGCTCAGGGGGTGGAAACACCATATATTTT; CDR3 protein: CASSSGGGNTIYF
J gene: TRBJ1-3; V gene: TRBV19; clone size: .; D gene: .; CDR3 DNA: TGTGCCAGTTCCACAGGGCCAGGAAACACCATATATTTT; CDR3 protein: CASSTGPGNTIYF
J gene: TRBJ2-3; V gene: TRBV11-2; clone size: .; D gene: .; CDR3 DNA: TGTGCCAGCAGCTTAGGTCAAAGGGGGTCCCCCACAGATACGCAGTATTTT; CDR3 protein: CASSLGQRGSPTDTQYF
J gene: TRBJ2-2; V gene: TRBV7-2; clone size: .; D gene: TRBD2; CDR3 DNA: TGTGCCAGCAGAGTAGCGGGGGCGAACACCGGGGAGCTGTTTTTT; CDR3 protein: CASRVAGANTGELFF
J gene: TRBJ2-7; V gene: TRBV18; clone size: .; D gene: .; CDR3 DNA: TGTGCCAGCTCACCCCCCGGGTCTTGGGAGCAGTACTTC; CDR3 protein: CASSPPGSWEQYF
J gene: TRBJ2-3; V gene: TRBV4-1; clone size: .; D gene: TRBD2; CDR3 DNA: TGCGCCAGCAGCCTCGAGCGGGGGTCCGCTAGCACAGATACGCAGTATTTT; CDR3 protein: CASSLERGSASTDTQYF
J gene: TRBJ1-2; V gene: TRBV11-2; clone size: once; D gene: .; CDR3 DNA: TGTGCCAGCAGCCCAGCGGATCCCAAAACCCACAGGGTAAACTATGGCTACACCTTC; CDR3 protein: CASSPADPKTHRVNYGYTF
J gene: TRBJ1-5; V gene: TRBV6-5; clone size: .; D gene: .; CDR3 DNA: TGTGCCAGCAAGGGGGGCAATCAGCCCCAGCATTTT; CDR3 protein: CASKGGNQPQHF
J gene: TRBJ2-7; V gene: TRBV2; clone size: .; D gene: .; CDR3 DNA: TGTGCCAGCAGTACAGACAGAAACTACGAGCAGTACTTC; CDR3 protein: CASSTDRNYEQYF
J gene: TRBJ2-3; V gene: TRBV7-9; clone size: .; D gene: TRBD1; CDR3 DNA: TGTGCCAGCAGCTGGGGACAGGGAAACTCAGATACGCAGTATTTT; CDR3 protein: CASSWGQGNSDTQYF
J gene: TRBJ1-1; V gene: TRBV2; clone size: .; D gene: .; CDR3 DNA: TGTGCCAGCAGTGGATTCAGAAGTGGAGCTTTCTTT; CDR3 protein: CASSGFRSGAFF